The 11 T cell receptor beta chains below all came from one sample that was sequenced in a study of T-cell reconstitution after alpha-beta-depleted transplantation in children. Unique molecular identifiers were used in preparing the TCRbeta library. Via MiXCR, TCRdb re-called the PCR reads, giving one row per CDR3 protein. The data show fewer than 400,000 distinct CDR3 sequences, approximately 20% seen once. Sequenced material: PBMCs from the stem cell graft donor, taken from the stem cell graft. The receptors shown here come from a human donor who donated a stem cell graft to a child with acute myeloid leukemia.

The genes are TRBV20-1 and TRBJ2-1; TRBD1 matches at 7 bases. The V and J ends lost 2 bases and 1 base, in that order; junction bases with no gene match: 5. This CDR3 has 15 amino acids. Germline V gene data show CDR1 as DFQATT and CDR2 as SNEGSKA (reference sequence). In nucleotides, the CDR3 is TGCAGTGCTAGACCTCCGGGACAGTCCTACAATGAGCAGTTCTTC. Protein product: CSARPPGQSYNEQFF.

This clonotype showed up just a few times. V usage is TRBV5-1 and J usage is TRBJ2-2; a possible D gene is TRBD2 (5 bases). Trimming took off 4 bases at V and 7 bases at J, with 20 bases between the two ends. The germline V gene has CDR1 SGHRS and CDR2 YFSETQ. The length of the CDR3 is 16 residues. The CDR3 is CASSPLTPQRVGELFF. The DNA of the CDR3 is TGCGCCAGCAGCCCGCTGACTCCGCAGAGGGTCGGGGAGCTGTTTTTT.

This clonotype occurred many times. The chain has TRBV10-3 and TRBJ2-1, with D maybe TRBD1 (5 bases). Germline values: CDR1 ENHRY, CDR2 SYGVKD. The CDR3 extends over 13 amino acids. The V end lost 4 bases, the J end lost 5 bases, and 9 bases lay between the germline ends. DNA of the CDR3: TGTGCCATCAGTGGACAGTCGGACAATGAGCAGTTCTTC. Its protein product is CAISGQSDNEQFF.

There are a few counts of this clonotype. This chain uses TRBV7-2 with TRBJ2-5; D may be TRBD2 (5 bases). This CDR3 has 15 amino acids. Germline V gene lookup returns CDR1 SGHTA and CDR2 FQGNSA. V lost 2 bases to trimming and J lost 3 bases, with 13 bases between them. The CDR3 is CASSLWVSGEETQYF. The CDR3 DNA follows: TGTGCCAGCAGCTTATGGGTGAGCGGAGAAGAGACCCAGTACTTC.

The chain uses TRBV10-2 and TRBJ2-1; the match to TRBD2 covers 13 bases. Germline values: CDR1 WSHSY, CDR2 SAAADI. This CDR3 spans 17 amino acids. V shed 0 bases and J 6 bases; nucleotides not matched to a gene: 5. The CDR3 DNA is TGCGCCAGCAGTGAGTCTGGACTAGCGGGAGAGGGCAATGAGCAGTTCTTC. It translates to CASSESGLAGEGNEQFF.

The chain combines TRBV20-1 with TRBJ2-7; D is unclear. The CDR3 consists of 14 residues. Per germline, CDR1 DFQATT and CDR2 SNEGSKA (reference sequence). Trimming pared 0 bases from V and 0 bases from J, leaving 9 bases between. The CDR3 DNA reads TGCAGTGCTAGAGACTACGAGAGCTCCTACGAGCAGTACTTC. Translation gives CSARDYESSYEQYF.

V gene TRBV7-2 combines with J gene TRBJ2-7; D possibly corresponds to TRBD1 (6 bases). CDR1 SGHTA and CDR2 FQGNSA come from the germline V gene. Trimming took off 3 bases at V and 3 bases at J, with 12 bases between the two ends. CDR3 length equals 14 residues. The DNA of the CDR3 is TGTGCCAGCAGCTTCGACAGGTCCAACTACGAGCAGTACTTC. Protein: CASSFDRSNYEQYF. Full variable domain (outside the CDR3, taken from reference TRBV7-2 and TRBJ2-7): GAGVSQSPSNKVTEKGKDVELRCDPISGHTALYWYRQSLGQGLEFLIYFQGNSAPDKSGLPSDRFSAERTGGSVSTLTIQRTQQEDSAVYLCASSFDRSNYEQYFGPGTRLTVT.

The chain combines TRBV25-1 with TRBJ2-1; D unresolved. This CDR3 contains 10 residues. The germline CDR1 and CDR2 sequences are MGHDK and SYGVNS. The germline V and J ends were trimmed by 3 bases and 8 bases, with 2 bases remaining between them. CDR3 coding DNA: TGTGCCAGCAGTGACGATGAGCAGTTCTTC. It encodes CASSDDEQFF.

The V gene is TRBV12-3 or TRBV12-4, the J gene TRBJ2-7; weak D call: TRBD2 (5 bases). CDR3 length: 12 amino acids. Trimming pared 1 base from V and 7 bases from J, leaving 8 bases between. CDR3 DNA sequence: TGTGCCAGCAGTTTAGAGGGAGTTGAGCAGTACTTC. Translation gives CASSLEGVEQYF.

This clonotype appeared once. The chain carries TRBV7-9 and TRBJ1-2; no definite D call. The V end lost 2 bases, the J end lost 4 bases, and 14 bases lay between the germline ends. CDR3 length: 15 amino acids. In germline, CDR1 is SEHNR, CDR2 FQNEAQ (reference sequence). The CDR3, as DNA: TGTGCCAGCAGCTTACTTGAATCACCGATCTATGGCTACACCTTC. Protein product: CASSLLESPIYGYTF.

The V gene is TRBV4-1, the J gene TRBJ2-3, with no clear D. There are 13 residues in the CDR3. CDR1 and CDR2 (germline): MGHRA, YSYEKL. V lost 4 bases, J lost 4 bases, and 9 bases lay in between. CDR3 protein: CASSPPTADTQYF. The DNA for the CDR3 is TGCGCCAGCAGCCCCCCTACGGCAGATACGCAGTATTTT.